This record covers a single T cell receptor beta chain. It has no known antigen specificity. Qualities for individual bases were not recorded, and no much larger clone is one base off. For CDR1 and CDR2, the germline V gene (reference sequence) lists MNHEY and SMNVEV. Including cysteine and phenylalanine, the CDR3 has 15 amino acids. Only the CDR3 DNA is retained, 45 bases long and in frame from the first base. Between the V and J ends, shortened by 4 bases and 0 bases respectively, the junction contains 10 bases. To prepare the library, the immunoSEQ multiplex PCR assay was applied. For the original study's pipeline: A statistical classification framework was developed to diagnose cytomegalovirus status using the catalog of TCR beta chain sequences. TCRdb limited this immuneACCESS table to in-frame rearrangements with V and J called. A share of clones is missing; checked studies link under half to unresolved V genes, and the rest is unexplained. V and J calls and clone size are as listed in that table; D and trimming were resolved from the DNA. The sample table records fewer than 250,000 clones; 70% to 90% of these occur just once. Around 5.6% of the sample goes to the ten largest clones.

The sample comes from a study of cytomegalovirus exposure and HLA in healthy donors (dated 2017 in TCRdb). Study-level background: According to a later analysis, the roughly 120 validation repertoires were produced on the same platform as the approximately 620 repertoires of the first cohort. The study was designed to test whether signatures of past pathogen exposure could be identified by cataloging public T cell receptors. Along with the roughly 710-subject first cohort, a separate validation cohort of over a hundred different subjects was used. To predict cytomegalovirus infection status, the study combined high-throughput TCR immunosequencing, statistical association of individual TCRs with disease status, and machine learning.

General findings and caveats noted by the study authors: Most TCR sequences were seen in very few donors, while some public TCRs were found in many individuals. Cytomegalovirus status was reported to be diagnosed by the classifier with high specificity and sensitivity in both the original and validation cohorts. The authors suggested that the approach could potentially be generalized to other disease states and immunological phenotypes. The validation cohort had no HLA typing available for a later analysis, so co-occurrence within that cohort was assessed over all 130 or so repertoires. A few of the identified cytomegalovirus-associated TCR beta chains were confirmed in vitro to be specific for cytomegalovirus antigens. The study listed 170 or so TCR beta chains as associated with cytomegalovirus. In a later analysis, TCRs clustered in the first cohort were found to also tend to co-occur in the 130 or so validation repertoires, with approximately 94% of cluster scores above 0.

Donors formed part of the validation cohort, which comprised 120 subjects and was distinct from the first cohort of some 700 subjects. The rearranged chain carries TRBV27 and TRBJ2-1; the D gene assignment is ambiguous. The origin of this receptor is a woman between 18 and 29 years old in good health and CMV-seronegative. The specimen was PBMCs. CDR3 region: CASSSFMGSYNEQFF. At the DNA level, the sequence is TGTGCCAGCAGTTCCTTCATGGGCTCCTACAATGAGCAGTTCTTC.